This T cell receptor beta chain is drawn from a study of post-analysis software for immune sequencing data. For the study at large: Clinical courses comprised relapsing-remitting, secondary progressive and progressive-relapsing multiple sclerosis.

Carried by the TCR beta cDNA libraries were unique molecular identifiers. Researchers reported around 510,000 cDNA molecules coming from approximately 0.95 to 9.8 million T cells. In TCRdb, the PCR reads were re-called with MiXCR into one record per CDR3 protein. This table holds roughly 700,000 distinct CDR3 sequences, roughly 29% found once. V lost 5 bases and J lost 0; bases outside the gene matches: 9. The CDR3 has 17 residues. Germline CDR1 MNHNS, CDR2 SASEGT. The study's findings and limits: Patients showed TRBV5-6, TRBV5-1 and TRBV20-1 among a handful of TRBV segments more frequent than in controls. With F measure, samples from one preparation batch clustered together strongly.

The table lists this clonotype with a few counts. The antigen is unknown. The source is a girl between 10 and 17 years old with multiple sclerosis. Sequences were obtained from blood. This chain links TRBV6-1 with TRBJ2-1; TRBD2 aligns across 8 bases. DNA of the CDR3: TGTGCCAGCAGTCCGGGGCGGGAGGCACTCTCCTACAATGAGCAGTTCTTC. Its translation: CASSPGREALSYNEQFF.